A single T cell receptor beta chain is shown here with its context. These data come from a study of blood T cell repertoires in COVID-19. About the research overall: From the United States, Italy and Spain came samples of acute and convalescent COVID-19. Sources were T cells, B-cell-depleted T cells, or PBMCs; the material itself was cDNA or gDNA.

As originally analysed: How many nucleated cells were present was estimated from reference gene primer amplification. This table comes from immunoSEQ multiplex PCR, and its TCRdb copy is limited to in-frame clones, with some not included. The D gene and trimming were derived from the DNA, and the V and J assignments and clone size from that table. Found here are about 100,000 clones, 87% of them singletons; the top ten hold around 7.2%. Germline V lookup: CDR1 LGHDT, CDR2 YNNKEL (reference sequence). The CDR3 runs to 14 residues. V lost 1 base, J lost 6 bases, and 4 bases stayed unmatched. The clonotype was recovered from a man aged 25 to 40 in a cohort sampled during active COVID-19. The genes are TRBV3-1 (or the pseudogene TRBV3-2) and TRBJ2-7, with TRBD2 matching 9 bases. Sequenced: peripheral blood. For the CDR3, the DNA is TGTGCCAGCAGCCAAGGCGGGGGGGCCGGCGAGCAGTACTTC. Its translation: CASSQGGGAGEQYF.